This T cell receptor beta chain came from a study of blood T cell repertoires in COVID-19. At the level of the study: Material from acute and convalescent COVID-19 was sourced from the United States, Italy and Spain. PBMCs, B-cell-depleted T cells, or T cells were the source of the cDNA or gDNA that made up the material.

Trimming took 1 base from V and 4 from J, leaving 15 bases between them. The V gene's germline CDR1 is KGHDR and CDR2 SFDVKD. There are 16 residues in the CDR3. Per the study methods: How many nucleated cells were present was estimated from reference gene primer amplification. The table came from immunoSEQ multiplex PCR; TCRdb's copy has only in-frame clones and leaves some out. V and J calls and clone size come straight from that table; D and trimming were deduced from the DNA. The table shows more than 55,000 clones, with approximately 79% occurring only once. This TCR was recovered from a human donor in a cohort sampled during active COVID-19. The specimen sequenced was peripheral blood. The chain is built from TRBV24-1 and TRBJ2-5, with D possibly matching TRBD2 (6 bases). The CDR3 bases are TGTGCCACCAGTGATTTTCAGCGGAGGGGCTCAGAGACCCAGTACTTC. Protein sequence: CATSDFQRRGSETQYF.